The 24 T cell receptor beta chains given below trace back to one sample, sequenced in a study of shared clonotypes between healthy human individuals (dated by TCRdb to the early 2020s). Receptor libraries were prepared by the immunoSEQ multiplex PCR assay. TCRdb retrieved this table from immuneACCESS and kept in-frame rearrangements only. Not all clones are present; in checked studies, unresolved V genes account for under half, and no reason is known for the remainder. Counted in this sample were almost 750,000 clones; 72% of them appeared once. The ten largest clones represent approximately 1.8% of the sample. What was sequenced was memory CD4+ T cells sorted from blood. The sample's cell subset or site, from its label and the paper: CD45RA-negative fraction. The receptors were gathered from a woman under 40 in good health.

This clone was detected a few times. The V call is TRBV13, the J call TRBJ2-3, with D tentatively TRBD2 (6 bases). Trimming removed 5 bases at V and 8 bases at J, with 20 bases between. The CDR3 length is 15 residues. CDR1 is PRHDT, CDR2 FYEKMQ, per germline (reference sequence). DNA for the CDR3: TGTGCCAGCAGCGCCCCGGGAGAGGGGTGGGGTACGCAGTATTTT. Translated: CASSAPGEGWGTQYF.

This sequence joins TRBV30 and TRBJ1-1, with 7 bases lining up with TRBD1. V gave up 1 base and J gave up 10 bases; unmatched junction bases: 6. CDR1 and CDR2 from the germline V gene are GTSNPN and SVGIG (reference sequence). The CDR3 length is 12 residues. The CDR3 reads CAWSARQGPAFF. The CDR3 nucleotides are TGTGCCTGGAGTGCTCGACAGGGTCCAGCTTTCTTT.

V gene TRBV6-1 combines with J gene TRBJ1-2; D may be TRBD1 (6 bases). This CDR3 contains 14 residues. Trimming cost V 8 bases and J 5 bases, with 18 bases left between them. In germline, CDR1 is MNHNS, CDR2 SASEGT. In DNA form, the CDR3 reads TGTGCCAGCTGCCGGGACACCCAGATATATGGCTACACCTTC. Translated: CASCRDTQIYGYTF.

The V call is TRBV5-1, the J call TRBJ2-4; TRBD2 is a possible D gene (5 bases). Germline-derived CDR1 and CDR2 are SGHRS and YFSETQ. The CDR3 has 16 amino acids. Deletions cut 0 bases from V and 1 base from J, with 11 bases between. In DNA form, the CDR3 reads TGCGCCAGCAGCTTGGTCTGGACGGGGGCCAAAAACATTCAGTACTTC. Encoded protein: CASSLVWTGAKNIQYF.

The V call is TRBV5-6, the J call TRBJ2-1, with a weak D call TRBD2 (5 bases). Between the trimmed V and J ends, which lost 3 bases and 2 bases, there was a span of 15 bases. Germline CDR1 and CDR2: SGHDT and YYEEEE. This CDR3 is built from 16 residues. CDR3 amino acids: CASSSTSGGPYNEQFF. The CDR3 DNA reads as TGTGCCAGCAGCTCTACTAGTGGTGGTCCCTACAATGAGCAGTTCTTC.

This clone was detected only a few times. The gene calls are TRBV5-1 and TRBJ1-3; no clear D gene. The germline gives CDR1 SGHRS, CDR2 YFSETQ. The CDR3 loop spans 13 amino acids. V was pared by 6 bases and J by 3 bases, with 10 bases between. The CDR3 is CASTADLGNTIYF. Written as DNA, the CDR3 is TGCGCCAGCACCGCGGACCTTGGAAACACCATATATTTT.

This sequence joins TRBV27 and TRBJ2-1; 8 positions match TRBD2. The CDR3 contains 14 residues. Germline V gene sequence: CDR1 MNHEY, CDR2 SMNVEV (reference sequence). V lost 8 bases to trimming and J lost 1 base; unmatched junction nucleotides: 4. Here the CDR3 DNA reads TGTGCCAGCTGGGCTAGCGGGTCCTACAATGAGCAGTTCTTC. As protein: CASWASGSYNEQFF.

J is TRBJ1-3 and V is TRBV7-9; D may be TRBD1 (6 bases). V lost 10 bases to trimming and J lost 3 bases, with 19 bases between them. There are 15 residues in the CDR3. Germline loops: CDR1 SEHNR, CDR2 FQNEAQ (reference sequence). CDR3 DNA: TGTGCCACTAGGGGGGAGGAGGTCAGTGGAAACACCATATATTTT. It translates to CATRGEEVSGNTIYF.

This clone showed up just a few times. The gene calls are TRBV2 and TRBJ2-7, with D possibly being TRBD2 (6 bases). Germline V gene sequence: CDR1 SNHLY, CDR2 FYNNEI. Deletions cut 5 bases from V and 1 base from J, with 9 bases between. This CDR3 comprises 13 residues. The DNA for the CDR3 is TGTGCCAGCAGTCAGACTAGATCCTACGAGCAGTACTTC. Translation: CASSQTRSYEQYF.

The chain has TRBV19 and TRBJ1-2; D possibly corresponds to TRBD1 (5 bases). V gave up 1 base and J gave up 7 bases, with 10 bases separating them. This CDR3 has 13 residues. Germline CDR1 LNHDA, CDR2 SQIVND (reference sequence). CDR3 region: CASSIGGVSGYTF. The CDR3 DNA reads TGTGCCAGTAGTATAGGGGGGGTGTCTGGCTACACCTTC. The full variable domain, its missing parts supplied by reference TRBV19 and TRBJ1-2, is DGGITQSPKYLFRKEGQNVTLSCEQNLNHDAMYWYRQDPGQGLRLIYYSQIVNDFQKGDIAEGYSVSREKKESFPLTVTSAQKNPTAFYLCASSIGGVSGYTFGSGTRLTVV.

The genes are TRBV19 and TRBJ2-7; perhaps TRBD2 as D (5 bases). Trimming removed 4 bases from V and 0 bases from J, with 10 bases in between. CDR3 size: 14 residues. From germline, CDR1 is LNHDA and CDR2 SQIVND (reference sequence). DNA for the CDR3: TGTGCCAGTAGTAAGAATAGCGCCTCCTACGAGCAGTACTTC. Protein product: CASSKNSASYEQYF.

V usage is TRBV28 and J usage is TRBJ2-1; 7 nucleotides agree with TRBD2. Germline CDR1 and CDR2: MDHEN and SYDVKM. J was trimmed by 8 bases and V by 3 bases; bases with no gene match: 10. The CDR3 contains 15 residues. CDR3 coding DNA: TGTGCCAGCAGTTTTTTGGCGGGAGCGGTGGATGAGCAGTTCTTC. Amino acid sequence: CASSFLAGAVDEQFF.

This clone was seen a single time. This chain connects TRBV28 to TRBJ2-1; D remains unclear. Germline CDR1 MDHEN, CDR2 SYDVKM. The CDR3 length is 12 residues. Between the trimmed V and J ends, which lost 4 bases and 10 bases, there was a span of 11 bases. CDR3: CASSSRAREQFF. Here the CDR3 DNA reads TGTGCCAGCAGTTCTCGAGCAAGGGAGCAGTTCTTC.

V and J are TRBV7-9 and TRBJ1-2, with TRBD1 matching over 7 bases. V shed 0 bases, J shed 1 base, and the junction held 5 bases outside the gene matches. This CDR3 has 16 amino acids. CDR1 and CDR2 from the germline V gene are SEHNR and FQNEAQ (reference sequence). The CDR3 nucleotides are TGTGCCAGCAGCTTAGCCGGGACAGCGCTTAACTATGGCTACACCTTC. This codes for CASSLAGTALNYGYTF.

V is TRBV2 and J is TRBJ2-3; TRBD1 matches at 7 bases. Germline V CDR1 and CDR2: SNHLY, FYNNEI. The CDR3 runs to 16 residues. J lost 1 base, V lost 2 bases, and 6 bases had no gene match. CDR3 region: CASSEWNRGGTDTQYF. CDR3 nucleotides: TGTGCCAGCAGTGAATGGAACAGGGGAGGCACAGATACGCAGTATTTT.

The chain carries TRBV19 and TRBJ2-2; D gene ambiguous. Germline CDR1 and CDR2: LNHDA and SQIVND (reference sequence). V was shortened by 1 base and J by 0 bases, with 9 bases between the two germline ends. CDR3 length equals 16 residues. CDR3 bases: TGTGCCAGTAGTATAGTTGAGGCTTCGAACACCGGGGAGCTGTTTTTT. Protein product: CASSIVEASNTGELFF.

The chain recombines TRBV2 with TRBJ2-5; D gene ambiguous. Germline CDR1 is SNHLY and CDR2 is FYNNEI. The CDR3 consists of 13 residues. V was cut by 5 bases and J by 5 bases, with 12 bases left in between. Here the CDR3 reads CASSPTLGETQYF. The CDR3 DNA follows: TGTGCCAGCAGTCCCACTCTCGGGGAGACCCAGTACTTC.

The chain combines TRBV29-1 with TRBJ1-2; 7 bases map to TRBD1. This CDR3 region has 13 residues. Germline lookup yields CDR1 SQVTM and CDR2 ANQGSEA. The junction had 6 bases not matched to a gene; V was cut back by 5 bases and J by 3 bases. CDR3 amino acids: CSVQDRMDYGYTF. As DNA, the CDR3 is TGCAGCGTTCAGGACAGGATGGACTATGGCTACACCTTC.

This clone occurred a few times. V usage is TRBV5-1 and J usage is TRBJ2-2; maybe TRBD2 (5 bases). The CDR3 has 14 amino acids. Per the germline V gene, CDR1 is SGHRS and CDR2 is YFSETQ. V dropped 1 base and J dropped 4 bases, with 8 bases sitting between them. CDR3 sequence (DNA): TGCGCCAGCAGCTTGCGTCTAGCCACCGGGGAGCTGTTTTTT. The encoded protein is CASSLRLATGELFF.

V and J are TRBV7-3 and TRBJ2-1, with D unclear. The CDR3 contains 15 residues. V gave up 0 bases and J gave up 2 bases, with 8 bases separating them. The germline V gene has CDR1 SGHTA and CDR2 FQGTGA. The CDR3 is CASSLTTETYNEQFF. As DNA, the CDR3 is TGTGCCAGCAGCTTAACTACCGAAACCTACAATGAGCAGTTCTTC.

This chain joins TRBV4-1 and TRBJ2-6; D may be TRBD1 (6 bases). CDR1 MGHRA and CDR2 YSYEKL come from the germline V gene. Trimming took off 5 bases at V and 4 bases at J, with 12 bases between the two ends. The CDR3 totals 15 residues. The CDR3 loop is CASSKPGTGANVLTF. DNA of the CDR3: TGCGCCAGCAGCAAACCAGGGACAGGGGCCAACGTCCTGACTTTC.

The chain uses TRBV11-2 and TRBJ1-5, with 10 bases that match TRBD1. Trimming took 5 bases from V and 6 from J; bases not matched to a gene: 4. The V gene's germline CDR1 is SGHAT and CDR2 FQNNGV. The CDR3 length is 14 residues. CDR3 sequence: CASSPDRGLQPQHF. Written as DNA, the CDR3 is TGTGCCAGCAGCCCTGACAGGGGGCTTCAGCCCCAGCATTTT.

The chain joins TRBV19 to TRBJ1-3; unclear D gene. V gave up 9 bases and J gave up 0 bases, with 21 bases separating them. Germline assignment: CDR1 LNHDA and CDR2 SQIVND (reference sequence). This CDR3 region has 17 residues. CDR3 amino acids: CASQREGTDSSGNTIYF. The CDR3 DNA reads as TGTGCCAGCCAGCGGGAGGGAACGGATAGCTCTGGAAACACCATATATTTT.

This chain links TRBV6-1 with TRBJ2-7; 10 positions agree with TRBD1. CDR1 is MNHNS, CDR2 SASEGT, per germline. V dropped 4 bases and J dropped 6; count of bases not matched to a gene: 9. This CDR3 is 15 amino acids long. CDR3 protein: CASSGRDRGSGEQYF. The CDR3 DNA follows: TGTGCCAGCAGTGGCCGGGACAGGGGATCTGGCGAGCAGTACTTC.